This T cell receptor (beta chain) was sequenced during a study of cytomegalovirus exposure and HLA in healthy donors. This clone was recorded a few times. CDR3 size: 15 residues. The J segment lost 5 bases and the V segment lost 5 bases, leaving 9 bases of the junction unmatched. Germline V gene sequence: CDR1 MNHEY, CDR2 SMNVEV (reference sequence). Researchers ran the PCR with 60 Vbeta and 13 Jbeta primers. The method was immunoSEQ multiplex PCR; TCRdb's version includes in-frame clones alone and lacks a portion of them. This sample has about 160,000 clones, with around 76% found just once. The sample taken for sequencing was PBMCs. The TCR sequence derives from a man aged 55 to 70 in good health and CMV-seronegative. The V and J genes are TRBV27 and TRBJ2-5; 9 positions agree with TRBD2. CDR3 in DNA: TGTGCCAGCAGTCAAAGGACTAGCGCAAGTGAGACCCAGTACTTC. This sequence encodes CASSQRTSASETQYF.